This T cell receptor beta chain was captured in a study of blood T cells in healthy people across ages. V was pared by 3 bases and J by 5 bases, with 11 bases between. Germline V gene lookup returns CDR1 MNHEY and CDR2 SVGEGT. The CDR3 has 14 amino acids. Next came a second PCR, run for roughly 7 to 12 cycles, which used a sample-barcoded 5' primer along with a J-beta primer mix. Each of the cDNA molecules was tagged by a template-switch adaptor with 12 random nucleotides. A single record per CDR3 protein comes from TCRdb applying MiXCR to the 5' RACE reads. The sample contains more than 900,000 distinct CDR3 sequences, 20% to 25% of which appear only once. This sample was shared with a second study, whose subject was T cells of mothers and their children. As reported in that work: Each mother yielded more than 8 million TCR beta CDR3 reads. Each child yielded some 3 million reads.

The TCR comes from a girl aged 2 to 10 in good health. Sample: blood. V and J are TRBV6-2 or TRBV6-3 and TRBJ1-5; the D is unclear. DNA for the CDR3: TGTGCCAGCAGTTATGCAGGATCCTATCAGCCCCAGCATTTT. It is translated as CASSYAGSYQPQHF.